This is a list of T cell receptor beta chains from one sample in a study of blood T cell repertoires in COVID-19. Repertoires were generated with immunoSEQ multiplex PCR, while TCRdb's copy carries only in-frame clones and drops some. Among roughly 58,000 clones, approximately 80% were seen once, and the ten largest hold roughly 30%. Sequences were obtained from peripheral blood. Receptors were obtained from a man in his 60s with COVID-19, enrolled during active disease. The CDR3 runs from the conserved cysteine through the conserved F or W. D genes are given only for firm matches. Clone size, where shown, is once, few, many, or a class for clones that have expanded.

J: TRBJ1-2; V: TRBV23-1; D: TRBD1; size: few; DNA: TGCGCCAGCAGTCCCCGACAGGGCGGGTTATCCAACTATGGCTACACCTTC; CDR3: CASSPRQGGLSNYGYTF
J: TRBJ1-2; V: TRBV27; D: .; size: once; DNA: TGTGCCAGCAGTCCACCTGGACATAATCATGGCTACACCTTC; CDR3: CASSPPGHNHGYTF
J: TRBJ1-5; V: TRBV5-1; D: TRBD1; size: few; DNA: TGCGCCAGCAGCCTTGGGACAGGGGAGCCCCAGCATTTT; CDR3: CASSLGTGEPQHF
J: TRBJ1-2; V: TRBV6-6; D: .; size: .; DNA: TGTGCCAGCAGTTATGCCACCGGGGACTATGGCTACACCTTC; CDR3: CASSYATGDYGYTF
J: TRBJ2-5; V: TRBV3-1/TRBV3-2; D: TRBD1; size: .; DNA: TGTGCCAGCAGTGGGACAGGGGGTCAAGAGACCCAGTACTTC; CDR3: CASSGTGGQETQYF
J: TRBJ1-3; V: TRBV5-1; D: .; size: .; DNA: TGCGCCAGCAGCTTGGAGTCAGTCAGCTCTGGAAACACCATATATTTT; CDR3: CASSLESVSSGNTIYF
J: TRBJ2-5; V: TRBV5-5; D: TRBD1; size: .; DNA: TGTGCCAGCAGCTTGAACGGTCCCCAGGGGGCAGAGACCCAGTACTTC; CDR3: CASSLNGPQGAETQYF
J: TRBJ2-4; V: TRBV5-4; D: TRBD1; size: .; DNA: TGTGCCAGCAGCTTATGGGACAGACGCCCTGGTCAGCCCAAAAACATTCAGTACTTC; CDR3: CASSLWDRRPGQPKNIQYF
J: TRBJ2-7; V: TRBV4-1; D: TRBD2; size: .; DNA: TGCGCCAGCAGCCAAGATCTAGCGGGGGCCAAACGCTACGAGCAGTACTTC; CDR3: CASSQDLAGAKRYEQYF
J: TRBJ2-1; V: TRBV19; D: TRBD1; size: .; DNA: TGTGCCAGTAGTTTCCTGGACAGGGGGCTAAACAATGAGCAGTTCTTC; CDR3: CASSFLDRGLNNEQFF
J: TRBJ2-1; V: TRBV5-4; D: .; size: .; DNA: TGTGCCAGCAGCTATAGGGGGGGGTCGTACAATGAGCAGTTCTTC; CDR3: CASSYRGGSYNEQFF
J: TRBJ2-5; V: TRBV7-2; D: TRBD1; size: .; DNA: TGTGCCAGCAGCCCGACAGGGGTAATCGGGGAGACCCAGTACTTC; CDR3: CASSPTGVIGETQYF
J: TRBJ2-1; V: TRBV9; D: .; size: .; DNA: TGTGCCAGCAGCGTAGCCAGTTACAATGAGCAGTTCTTC; CDR3: CASSVASYNEQFF
J: TRBJ1-1; V: TRBV3-1/TRBV3-2; D: .; size: few; DNA: TGTGCCAGCAGCCAGGCAGGGATGAACACTGAAGCTTTCTTT; CDR3: CASSQAGMNTEAFF
J: TRBJ2-1; V: TRBV6-5; D: TRBD1; size: .; DNA: TGTGCCAGCAGTCCGTCGGGACAGTATTACAATGAGCAGTTCTTC; CDR3: CASSPSGQYYNEQFF
J: TRBJ1-2; V: TRBV6-1; D: .; size: .; DNA: TGTGCCAGCAGTGGAGTGGGGAGGCCGCGAGACTATGGCTACACCTTC; CDR3: CASSGVGRPRDYGYTF
J: TRBJ1-1; V: TRBV27; D: .; size: .; DNA: TGTGCCAGCAGTTTGGAATGGAGGATGAACACTGAAGCTTTCTTT; CDR3: CASSLEWRMNTEAFF
J: TRBJ1-1; V: TRBV7-3; D: .; size: .; DNA: TGTGCCAGCAGACAGGGCCGATACACTGAAGCTTTCTTT; CDR3: CASRQGRYTEAFF
J: TRBJ2-5; V: TRBV5-1; D: TRBD1; size: .; DNA: TGCGCCAGCAGCTCCAGGGGGCAGGAGACCCAGTACTTC; CDR3: CASSSRGQETQYF
J: TRBJ2-1; V: TRBV7-9; D: TRBD2; size: .; DNA: TGTGCCAGCAGCTTACGGCTAGCGGGGGCTTCGAATGAGCAGTTCTTC; CDR3: CASSLRLAGASNEQFF
J: TRBJ1-1; V: TRBV3-1/TRBV3-2; D: .; size: .; DNA: TGTGCCAGCACCCCCCCCCGCGGGATGAACACTGAAGCTTTCTTT; CDR3: CASTPPRGMNTEAFF
J: TRBJ2-1; V: TRBV11-3; D: TRBD2; size: .; DNA: TGTGCCAGCAGCTTAGACGACCAGCGGGGGGGTCGGGAGCAGTTCTTC; CDR3: CASSLDDQRGGREQFF
J: TRBJ2-3; V: TRBV4-2; D: TRBD1; size: .; DNA: TGTGCCAGCAGCCTTGCGGACAGGAAGACGACAGATACGCAGTATTTT; CDR3: CASSLADRKTTDTQYF
J: TRBJ2-2; V: TRBV11-2; D: .; size: .; DNA: TGTGCCAGCAGCCTGATCAGGGGCCCCGTGGTGCCCGGGGAGCTGTTTTTT; CDR3: CASSLIRGPVVPGELFF
J: TRBJ1-1; V: TRBV9; D: .; size: once; DNA: TGTGCCAGCAGCGTAGGGTTCGGAGACACTGAAGCTTTCTTT; CDR3: CASSVGFGDTEAFF
J: TRBJ2-7; V: TRBV28; D: TRBD1; size: .; DNA: TGTGCCAGCAGTCCCACAGGGGACCCTTCCCCCACCTACGAGCAGTACTTC; CDR3: CASSPTGDPSPTYEQYF
J: TRBJ2-7; V: TRBV11-3; D: .; size: .; DNA: TGTGCCAGCTCCGTCCCGGGAACCTACGAGCAGTACTTC; CDR3: CASSVPGTYEQYF
J: TRBJ1-6; V: TRBV3-1/TRBV3-2; D: TRBD1; size: .; DNA: TGTGCCAGCAGCCAAGGCAGGGGGATTTCACCCCTCCACTTT; CDR3: CASSQGRGISPLHF
J: TRBJ2-2; V: TRBV3-1/TRBV3-2; D: .; size: .; DNA: TGTGCCAGCAGACGCTTGCAGGAAACAACCGGGGAGCTGTTTTTT; CDR3: CASRRLQETTGELFF
J: TRBJ2-1; V: TRBV14; D: TRBD2; size: .; DNA: TGTGCCAGCAGCTTGCTAGCGGGGGGGCGCAATGAGCAGTTCTTC; CDR3: CASSLLAGGRNEQFF
J: TRBJ2-4; V: TRBV18; D: .; size: .; DNA: TGTGCCAGCTCACCCCCCCCGACAATGGGAGGGGGGAACATTCAGTACTTC; CDR3: CASSPPPTMGGGNIQYF
J: TRBJ2-7; V: TRBV4-3; D: .; size: .; DNA: TGCGCCAGCAGCCAAGACCTCGCGGGGAGCTCCTACGAGCAGTACTTC; CDR3: CASSQDLAGSSYEQYF
J: TRBJ1-1; V: TRBV15; D: .; size: .; DNA: TGTGCCACCAGCAGAGCTGGGCAGAACACTGAAGCTTTCTTT; CDR3: CATSRAGQNTEAFF
J: TRBJ1-2; V: TRBV9; D: .; size: .; DNA: TGTGCCAGCAGCCCAAGGACGGACCCCTTAGGGGATGGCTACACCTTC; CDR3: CASSPRTDPLGDGYTF
J: TRBJ1-6; V: TRBV11-3; D: .; size: once; DNA: TGTGCCAGCAGTCTGGACTTGAATTCACCCCTCCACTTT; CDR3: CASSLDLNSPLHF
J: TRBJ1-5; V: TRBV5-6; D: TRBD1; size: .; DNA: TGTGCCAGCAGCACCGGGACAGCTGGCCCCCAGCATTTT; CDR3: CASSTGTAGPQHF
J: TRBJ1-1; V: TRBV18; D: .; size: .; DNA: TGTGCCAGCTCACCCGACAGGCCCAACACTGAAGCTTTCTTT; CDR3: CASSPDRPNTEAFF
J: TRBJ2-5; V: TRBV4-2; D: TRBD2; size: .; DNA: TGTGCCAGCAGTGTTAGCGGGAGTGGAGAGACCCAGTACTTC; CDR3: CASSVSGSGETQYF
J: TRBJ2-2; V: TRBV5-4; D: .; size: few; DNA: TGTGCCAGCAGCCAGGGTCGGGTGAACACCGGGGAGCTGTTTTTT; CDR3: CASSQGRVNTGELFF
J: TRBJ2-7; V: TRBV9; D: .; size: .; DNA: TGTGCCAGCAGCGTCAGCCAAGGGAGTGGGTACGAGCAGTACTTC; CDR3: CASSVSQGSGYEQYF
J: TRBJ1-2; V: TRBV2; D: .; size: .; DNA: TGTGCCAGCAGCGGGGGACCGAGAGCTAACTATGGCTACACCTTC; CDR3: CASSGGPRANYGYTF
J: TRBJ1-2; V: TRBV13; D: .; size: once; DNA: TGTGCCAGCAGCTCGCAGCCGATCAGCGCTTCCAACTATGGCTACACCTTC; CDR3: CASSSQPISASNYGYTF
J: TRBJ2-1; V: TRBV5-5; D: TRBD2; size: .; DNA: TGTGCCAGCAGCCTGGGACTAGCGGGGGGGCTCTCCTACAATGAGCAGTTCTTC; CDR3: CASSLGLAGGLSYNEQFF
J: TRBJ2-7; V: TRBV6-1; D: .; size: few; DNA: TGTGCCAGCAGTGAAGAGTCAGGGCCTTACTACGAGCAGTACTTC; CDR3: CASSEESGPYYEQYF
J: TRBJ1-6; V: TRBV7-8; D: .; size: few; DNA: TGTGCCAGCAGCTCCCAGGCCGGGAGAAAGTCACCCCTCCACTTT; CDR3: CASSSQAGRKSPLHF
J: TRBJ1-1; V: TRBV5-1; D: .; size: .; DNA: TGCGCCAGCAGCTTGGCGGAGGGACCCCCGCTTAATGAAGCTTTCTTT; CDR3: CASSLAEGPPLNEAFF
J: TRBJ1-6; V: TRBV2; D: .; size: .; DNA: TGTGCCAGCTGCTCGAATCTCGGTGCGCCCCTCCACTTT; CDR3: CASCSNLGAPLHF